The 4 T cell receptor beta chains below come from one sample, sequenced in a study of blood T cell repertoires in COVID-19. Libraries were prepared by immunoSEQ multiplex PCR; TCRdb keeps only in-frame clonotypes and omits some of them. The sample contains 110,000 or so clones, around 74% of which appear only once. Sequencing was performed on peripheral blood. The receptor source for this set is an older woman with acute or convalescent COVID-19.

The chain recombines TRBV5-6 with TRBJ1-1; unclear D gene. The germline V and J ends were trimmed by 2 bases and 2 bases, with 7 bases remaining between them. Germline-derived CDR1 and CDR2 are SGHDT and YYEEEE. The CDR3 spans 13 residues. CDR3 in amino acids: CASSFTYNTEAFF. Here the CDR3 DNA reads TGTGCCAGCAGCTTCACTTATAACACTGAAGCTTTCTTT. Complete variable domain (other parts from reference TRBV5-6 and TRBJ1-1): DAGVTQSPTHLIKTRGQQVTLRCSPKSGHDTVSWYQQALGQGPQFIFQYYEEEERQRGNFPDRFSGHQFPNYSSELNVNALLLGDSALYLCASSFTYNTEAFFGQGTRLTVV.

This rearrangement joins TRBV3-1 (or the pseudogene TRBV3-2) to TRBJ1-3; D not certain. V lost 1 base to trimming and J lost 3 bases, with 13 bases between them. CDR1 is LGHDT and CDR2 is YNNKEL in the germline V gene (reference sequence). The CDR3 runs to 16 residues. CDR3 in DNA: TGTGCCAGCAGCCAAGGTAAACCCAGGTTTGGAAACACCATATATTTT. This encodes CASSQGKPRFGNTIYF.

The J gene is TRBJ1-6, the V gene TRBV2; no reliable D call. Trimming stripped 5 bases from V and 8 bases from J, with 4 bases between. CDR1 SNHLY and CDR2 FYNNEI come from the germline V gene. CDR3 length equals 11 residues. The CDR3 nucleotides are TGTGCCAGCAGTCAGGATTCACCCCTCCACTTT. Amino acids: CASSQDSPLHF.

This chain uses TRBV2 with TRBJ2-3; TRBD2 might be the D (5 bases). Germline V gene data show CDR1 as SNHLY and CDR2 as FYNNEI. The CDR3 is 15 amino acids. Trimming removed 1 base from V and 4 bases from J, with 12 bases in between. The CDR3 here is CASSEVGVMADTQYF. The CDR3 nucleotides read TGTGCCAGCAGTGAAGTCGGGGTTATGGCAGATACGCAGTATTTT.